This T cell receptor beta chain was identified during a study of blood T cells in healthy people across ages. Study-level findings and limits: Estimates drawn from one million T cells were deemed to understate diversity. The CMV status of each donor remained undetermined, and this could have confounded shifts in expanded clonotypes.

There are a few counts of this clonotype. Antigen: not known. Next came a second PCR, run for about 6 to 11 cycles, which used a sample-barcoded 5' primer along with a J-beta primer mix. MiXCR, applied by TCRdb to the 5' RACE reads, yields one record per CDR3 protein. The data show 1.5 million to 2 million distinct CDR3 sequences, with roughly 28% seen just once and roughly 8.2% held by the top ten. Germline V gene lookup returns CDR1 WNHNN and CDR2 SYGVQD (reference sequence). The CDR3 covers 13 residues. Trimming left V 2 bases short and J 3 bases short, with 7 bases between. The source material was blood. V is TRBV10-1 and J is TRBJ2-5; no reliable D call. The receptor was derived from a woman aged 25 to 45 in good health. CDR3 sequence (DNA): TGCGCCAGCAGTGAGCGACCAGAAGAGACCCAGTACTTC. Translated, it gives CASSERPEETQYF.